This T cell receptor beta chain was found in a study of vaccination and CD4 T cells after COVID-19. Regarding this clonotype: The junction and the germline gene differ at one end; a read error may be behind it.

Germline CDR1 reads SSHAT; CDR2 reads FNYEAQ (reference sequence). The CDR3 extends over 14 amino acids. TCRdb recomputed calls from the PCR reads with MiXCR, one row per CDR3 protein. Counted here are some 20,000 distinct CDR3 sequences, 60% occurring once; the ten biggest clones make up 0.9% to 1.2%. The specimen was CD4+ T cells from blood, collected after SARS-CoV-2 vaccination. The TCR comes from a human donor who had recovered from COVID-19. The V call is TRBV7-7, the J call TRBJ2-1; 9 nucleotides match TRBD1. CDR3 DNA: TGTGCTAGCAGCCTAGGACAGGGGATGGGTGAGCAGTTCTTC. Encoded protein: CASSLGQGMGEQFF.